The T cell receptor beta chain under discussion was sequenced for a study of shared clonotypes between healthy human individuals. Concerning this clone itself: Other DNA sequences in the same sample also yield this CDR3.

Generated by immunoSEQ multiplex PCR, the TCRdb table keeps only in-frame clones and is missing some. This table holds 2 million or so clones, 90% to 95% found once. Looked up from germline, CDR1 is KGHSH and CDR2 is LQKENI. Losses at the gene ends were 4 bases for V and 5 bases for J; bases not matched to a gene: 6. The CDR3 loop spans 15 amino acids. The sequence derives from a man between 18 and 29 years old in good health. Material for sequencing was naive CD4+ T cells sorted from blood. Subset here: CD45RA+ positively selected. V gene TRBV18 combines with J gene TRBJ2-2; 8 positions agree with TRBD1. The CDR3 loop is CASSLGQGGTGELFF. The CDR3 DNA reads as TGTGCCAGCTCACTAGGACAGGGAGGAACCGGGGAGCTGTTTTTT.